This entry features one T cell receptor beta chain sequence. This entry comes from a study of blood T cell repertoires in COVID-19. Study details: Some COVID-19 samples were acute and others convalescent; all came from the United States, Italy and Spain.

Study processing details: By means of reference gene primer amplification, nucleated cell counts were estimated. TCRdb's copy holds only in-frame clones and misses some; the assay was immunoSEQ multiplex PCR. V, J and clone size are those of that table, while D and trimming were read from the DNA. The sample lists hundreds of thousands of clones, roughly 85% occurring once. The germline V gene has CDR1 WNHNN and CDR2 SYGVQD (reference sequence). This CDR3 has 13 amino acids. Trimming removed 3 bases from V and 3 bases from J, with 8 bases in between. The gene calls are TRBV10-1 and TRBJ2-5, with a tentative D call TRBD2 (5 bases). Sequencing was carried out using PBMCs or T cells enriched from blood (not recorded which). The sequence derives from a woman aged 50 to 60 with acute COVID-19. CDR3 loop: CASSERGKETQYF. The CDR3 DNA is TGCGCCAGCAGTGAAAGAGGGAAAGAGACCCAGTACTTC.